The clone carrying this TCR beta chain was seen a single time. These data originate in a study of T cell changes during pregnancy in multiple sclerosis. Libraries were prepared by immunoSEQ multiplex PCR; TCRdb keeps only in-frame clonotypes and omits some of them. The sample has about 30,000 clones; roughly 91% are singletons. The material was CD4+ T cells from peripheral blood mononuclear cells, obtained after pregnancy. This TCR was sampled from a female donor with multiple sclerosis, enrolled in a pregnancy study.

CDR3 in DNA: TGTGCCAGTAGAGATACAGCTGACATACCCCCCGGCAGCTATGGCTACACCTTC. Translation gives CASRDTADIPPGSYGYTF. This chain connects TRBV19 to TRBJ1-2; D is unresolved. Germline CDR1 reads LNHDA; CDR2 reads SQIVND (reference sequence). This CDR3 is 18 amino acids long. The V gene lost 6 bases and the J gene lost 4 bases, with 27 bases spanning the gap.